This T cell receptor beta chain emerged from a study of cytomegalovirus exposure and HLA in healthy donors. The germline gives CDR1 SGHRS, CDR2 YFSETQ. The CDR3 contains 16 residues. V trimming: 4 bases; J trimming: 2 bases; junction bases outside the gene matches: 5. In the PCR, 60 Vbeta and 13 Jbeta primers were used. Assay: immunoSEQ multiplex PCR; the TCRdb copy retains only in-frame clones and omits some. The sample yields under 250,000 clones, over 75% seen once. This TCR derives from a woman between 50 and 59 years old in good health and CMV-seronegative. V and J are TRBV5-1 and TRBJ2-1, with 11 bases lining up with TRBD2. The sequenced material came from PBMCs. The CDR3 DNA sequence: TGCGCCAGCAGCCCGACTAGCGGGGATACCTACAATGAGCAGTTCTTC. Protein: CASSPTSGDTYNEQFF.